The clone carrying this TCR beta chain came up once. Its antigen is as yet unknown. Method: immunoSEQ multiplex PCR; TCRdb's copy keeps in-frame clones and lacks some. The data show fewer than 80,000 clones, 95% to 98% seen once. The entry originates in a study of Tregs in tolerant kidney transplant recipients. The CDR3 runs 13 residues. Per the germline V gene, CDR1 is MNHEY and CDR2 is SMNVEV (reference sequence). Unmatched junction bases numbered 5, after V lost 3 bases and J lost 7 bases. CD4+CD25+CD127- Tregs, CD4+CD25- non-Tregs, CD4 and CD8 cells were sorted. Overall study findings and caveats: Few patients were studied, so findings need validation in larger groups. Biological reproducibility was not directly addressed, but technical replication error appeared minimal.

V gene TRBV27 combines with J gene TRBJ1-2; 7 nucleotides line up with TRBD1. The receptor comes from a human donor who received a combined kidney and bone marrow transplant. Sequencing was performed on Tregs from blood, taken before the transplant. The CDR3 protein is CASSFDRDGGYTF. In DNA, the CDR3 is TGTGCCAGCAGTTTTGACAGGGACGGTGGCTACACCTTC.